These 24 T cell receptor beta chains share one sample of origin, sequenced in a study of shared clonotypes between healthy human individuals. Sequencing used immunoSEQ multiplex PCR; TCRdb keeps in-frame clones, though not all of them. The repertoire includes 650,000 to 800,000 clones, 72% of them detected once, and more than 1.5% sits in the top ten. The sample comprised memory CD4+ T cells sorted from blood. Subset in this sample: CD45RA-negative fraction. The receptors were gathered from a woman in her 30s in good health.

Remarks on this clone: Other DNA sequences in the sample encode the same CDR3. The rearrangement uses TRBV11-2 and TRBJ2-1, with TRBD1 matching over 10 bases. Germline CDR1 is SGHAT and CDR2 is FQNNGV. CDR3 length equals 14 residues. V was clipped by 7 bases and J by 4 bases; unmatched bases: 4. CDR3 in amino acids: CASTAGQGYNEQFF. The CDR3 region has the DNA TGTGCCAGCACTGCGGGACAGGGGTACAATGAGCAGTTCTTC.

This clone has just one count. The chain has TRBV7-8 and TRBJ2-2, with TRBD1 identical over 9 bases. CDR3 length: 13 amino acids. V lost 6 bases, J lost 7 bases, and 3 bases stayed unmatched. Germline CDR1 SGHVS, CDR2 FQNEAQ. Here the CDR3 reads CASSTGGGGELFF. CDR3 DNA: TGTGCCAGCAGTACAGGGGGCGGCGGGGAGCTGTTTTTT.

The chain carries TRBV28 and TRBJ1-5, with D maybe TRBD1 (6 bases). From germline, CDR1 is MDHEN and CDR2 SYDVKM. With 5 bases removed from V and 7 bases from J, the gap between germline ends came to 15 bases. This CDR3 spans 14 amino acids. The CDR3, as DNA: TGTGCCAGCAGTGAGGGGGGGGAGTGGCAGCCCCAGCATTTT. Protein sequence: CASSEGGEWQPQHF.

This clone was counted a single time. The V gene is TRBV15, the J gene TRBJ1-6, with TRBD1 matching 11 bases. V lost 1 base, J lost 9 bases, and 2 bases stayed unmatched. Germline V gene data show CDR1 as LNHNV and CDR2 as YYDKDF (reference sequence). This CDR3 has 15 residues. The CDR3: CATSRVGTGGSPLHF. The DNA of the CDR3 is TGTGCCACCAGCAGAGTAGGGACAGGGGGTTCACCCCTCCACTTT.

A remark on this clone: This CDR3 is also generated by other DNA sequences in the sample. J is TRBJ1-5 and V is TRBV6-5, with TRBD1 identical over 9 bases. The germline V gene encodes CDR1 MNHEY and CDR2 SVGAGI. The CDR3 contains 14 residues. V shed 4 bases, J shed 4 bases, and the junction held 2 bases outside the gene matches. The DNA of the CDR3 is TGTGCCAGCAGTTTGGACAGGGGAAATCAGCCCCAGCATTTT. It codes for CASSLDRGNQPQHF.

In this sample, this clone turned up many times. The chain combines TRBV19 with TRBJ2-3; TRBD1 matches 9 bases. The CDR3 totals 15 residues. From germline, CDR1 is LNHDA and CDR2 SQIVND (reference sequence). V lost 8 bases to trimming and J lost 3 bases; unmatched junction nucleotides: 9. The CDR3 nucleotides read TGTGCCAGTGGCCGGTTGGGACAGGGAACAGATACGCAGTATTTT. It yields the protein CASGRLGQGTDTQYF.

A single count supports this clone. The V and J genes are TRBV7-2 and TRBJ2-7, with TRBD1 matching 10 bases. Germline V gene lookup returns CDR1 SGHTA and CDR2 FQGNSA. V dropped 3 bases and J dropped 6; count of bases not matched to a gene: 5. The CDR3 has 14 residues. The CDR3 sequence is CASSFIGQGGEQYF. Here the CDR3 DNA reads TGTGCCAGCAGCTTTATCGGACAGGGGGGCGAGCAGTACTTC.

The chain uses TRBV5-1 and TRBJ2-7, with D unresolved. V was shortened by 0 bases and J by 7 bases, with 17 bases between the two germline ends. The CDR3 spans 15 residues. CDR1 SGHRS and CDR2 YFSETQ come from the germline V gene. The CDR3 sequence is CASSLGPNSPGEQYF. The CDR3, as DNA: TGCGCCAGCAGCTTGGGCCCCAACTCCCCCGGGGAGCAGTACTTC.

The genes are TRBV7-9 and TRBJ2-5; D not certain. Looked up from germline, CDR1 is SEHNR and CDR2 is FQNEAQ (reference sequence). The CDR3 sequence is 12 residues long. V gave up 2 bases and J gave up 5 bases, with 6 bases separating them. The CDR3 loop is CASSLMLETQYF. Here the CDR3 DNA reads TGTGCCAGCAGCTTAATGCTGGAGACCCAGTACTTC.

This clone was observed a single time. This chain's CDR3 is CASSPRARGPAGAYNEQFF. The CDR3 DNA reads TGTGCCAGCAGCCCACGGGCCAGGGGGCCAGCGGGAGCCTACAATGAGCAGTTCTTC. The chain has TRBV7-9 and TRBJ2-1; D is possibly TRBD1 or TRBD2 (8 bases each). Germline V gives CDR1 SEHNR, CDR2 FQNEAQ (reference sequence). The CDR3 extends over 19 amino acids. V was trimmed by 5 bases and J by 2 bases, leaving 25 bases between them.

CDR3 sequence reads: CARSGVLAGGRNSYEQYF. The CDR3 DNA reads TGTGCCAGATCTGGGGTACTAGCGGGAGGACGGAACTCCTACGAGCAGTACTTC. The chain combines TRBV5-4 with TRBJ2-7, with TRBD2 identical over 12 bases. The CDR3 totals 18 residues. Germline V gene lookup returns CDR1 SGHNT and CDR2 YYREEE (reference sequence). J lost 0 bases, V lost 8 bases, and 15 bases had no gene match.

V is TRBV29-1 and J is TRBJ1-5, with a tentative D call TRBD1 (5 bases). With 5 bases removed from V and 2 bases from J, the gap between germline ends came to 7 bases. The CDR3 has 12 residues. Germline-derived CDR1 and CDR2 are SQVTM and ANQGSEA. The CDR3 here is CSVRDGNQPQHF. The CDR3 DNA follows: TGCAGCGTTCGGGACGGCAATCAGCCCCAGCATTTT. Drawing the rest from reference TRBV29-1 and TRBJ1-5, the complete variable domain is SAVISQKPSRDICQRGTSLTIQCQVDSQVTMMFWYRQQPGQSLTLIATANQGSEATYESGFVIDKFPISRPNLTFSTLTVSNMSPEDSSIYLCSVRDGNQPQHFGDGTRLSIL.

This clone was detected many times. CDR3 DNA: TGTGCCAGCAGCCCCCCCAGCTTCTATGGCTACACCTTC. Its protein product is CASSPPSFYGYTF. The chain is built from TRBV14 and TRBJ1-2, with D hard to call. The germline V and J ends were trimmed by 4 bases and 4 bases, with 10 bases remaining between them. This CDR3 comprises 13 residues. Germline-derived CDR1 and CDR2 are SGHDN and FVKESK.

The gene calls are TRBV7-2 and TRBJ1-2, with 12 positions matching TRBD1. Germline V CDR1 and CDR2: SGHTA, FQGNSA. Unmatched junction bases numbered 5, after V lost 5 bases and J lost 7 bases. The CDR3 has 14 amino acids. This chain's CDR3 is CASSGGTGGSGYTF. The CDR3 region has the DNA TGTGCCAGCAGCGGCGGGACAGGGGGCTCTGGCTACACCTTC. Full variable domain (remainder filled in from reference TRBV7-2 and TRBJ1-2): GAGVSQSPSNKVTEKGKDVELRCDPISGHTALYWYRQSLGQGLEFLIYFQGNSAPDKSGLPSDRFSAERTGGSVSTLTIQRTQQEDSAVYLCASSGGTGGSGYTFGSGTRLTVV.

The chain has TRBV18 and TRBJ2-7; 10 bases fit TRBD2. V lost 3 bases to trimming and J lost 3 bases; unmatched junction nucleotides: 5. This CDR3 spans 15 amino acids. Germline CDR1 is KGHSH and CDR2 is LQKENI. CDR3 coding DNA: TGTGCCAGCTCACCCGAGCGGGGGGGAAACTACGAGCAGTACTTC. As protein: CASSPERGGNYEQYF.

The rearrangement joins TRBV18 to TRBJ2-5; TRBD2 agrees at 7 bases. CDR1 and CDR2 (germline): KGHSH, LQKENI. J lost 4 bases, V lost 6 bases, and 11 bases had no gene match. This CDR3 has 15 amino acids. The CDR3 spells CASSRGGSHPETQYF. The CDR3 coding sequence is TGTGCCAGCTCTAGGGGAGGGTCTCACCCAGAGACCCAGTACTTC.

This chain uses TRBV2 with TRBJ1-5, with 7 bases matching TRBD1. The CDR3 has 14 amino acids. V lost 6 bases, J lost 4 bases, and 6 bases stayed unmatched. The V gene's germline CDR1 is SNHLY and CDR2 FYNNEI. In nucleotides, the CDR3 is TGTGCCAGCAGGGCGACAGGGAGTAATCAGCCCCAGCATTTT. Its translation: CASRATGSNQPQHF.

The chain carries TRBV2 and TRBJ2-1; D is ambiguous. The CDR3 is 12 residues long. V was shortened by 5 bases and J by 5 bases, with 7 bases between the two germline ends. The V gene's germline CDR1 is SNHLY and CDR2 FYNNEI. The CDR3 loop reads CASSLYNNEQFF. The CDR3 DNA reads TGTGCCAGCAGTCTTTATAACAATGAGCAGTTCTTC.

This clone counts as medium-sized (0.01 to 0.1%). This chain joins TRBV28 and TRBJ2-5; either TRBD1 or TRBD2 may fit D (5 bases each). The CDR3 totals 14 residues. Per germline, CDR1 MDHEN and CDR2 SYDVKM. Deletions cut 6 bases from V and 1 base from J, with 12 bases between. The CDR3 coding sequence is TGTGCCAGCAGCTACGGGACGGGCCAAGAGACCCAGTACTTC. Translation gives CASSYGTGQETQYF. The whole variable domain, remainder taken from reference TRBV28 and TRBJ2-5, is DVKVTQSSRYLVKRTGEKVFLECVQDMDHENMFWYRQDPGLGLRLIYFSYDVKMKEKGDIPEGYSVSREKKERFSLILESASTNQTSMYLCASSYGTGQETQYFGPGTRLLVL.

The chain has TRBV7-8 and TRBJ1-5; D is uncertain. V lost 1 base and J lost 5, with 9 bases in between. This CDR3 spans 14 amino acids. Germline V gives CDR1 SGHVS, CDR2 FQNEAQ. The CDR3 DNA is TGTGCCAGCAGCTTAGAAGGGTTCTATCAGCCCCAGCATTTT. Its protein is CASSLEGFYQPQHF.

CDR3 loop: CASSGTSGRYNEQFF. The CDR3 nucleotides read TGTGCCAGTAGTGGGACTAGCGGGAGGTACAATGAGCAGTTCTTC. The genes are TRBV19 and TRBJ2-1, with 15 bases fitting TRBD2. The ends lost 5 bases at V and 4 bases at J; junction bases unmatched: 0. CDR1 and CDR2 (germline): LNHDA, SQIVND (reference sequence). The CDR3 runs to 15 residues. The full variable domain, with the rest looked up from reference TRBV19 and TRBJ2-1, is DGGITQSPKYLFRKEGQNVTLSCEQNLNHDAMYWYRQDPGQGLRLIYYSQIVNDFQKGDIAEGYSVSREKKESFPLTVTSAQKNPTAFYLCASSGTSGRYNEQFFGPGTRLTVL.

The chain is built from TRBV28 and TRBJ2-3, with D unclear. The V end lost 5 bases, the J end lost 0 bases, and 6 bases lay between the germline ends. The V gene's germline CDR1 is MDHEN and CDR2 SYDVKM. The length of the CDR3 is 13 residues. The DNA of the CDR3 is TGTGCCAGCAGTCCCGAAAGCACAGATACGCAGTATTTT. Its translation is CASSPESTDTQYF.

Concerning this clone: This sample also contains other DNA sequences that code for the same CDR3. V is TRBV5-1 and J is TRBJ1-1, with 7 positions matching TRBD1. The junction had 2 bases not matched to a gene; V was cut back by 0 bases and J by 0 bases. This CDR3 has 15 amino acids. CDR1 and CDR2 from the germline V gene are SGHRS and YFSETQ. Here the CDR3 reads CASSLGTGVNTEAFF. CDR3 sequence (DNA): TGCGCCAGCAGCTTGGGGACAGGAGTGAACACTGAAGCTTTCTTT.

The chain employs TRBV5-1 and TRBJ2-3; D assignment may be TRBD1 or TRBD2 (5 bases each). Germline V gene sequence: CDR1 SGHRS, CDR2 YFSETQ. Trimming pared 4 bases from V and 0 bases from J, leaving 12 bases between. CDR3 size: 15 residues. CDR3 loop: CASSAGADSTDTQYF. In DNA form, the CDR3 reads TGCGCCAGCAGCGCCGGGGCCGATAGCACAGATACGCAGTATTTT.